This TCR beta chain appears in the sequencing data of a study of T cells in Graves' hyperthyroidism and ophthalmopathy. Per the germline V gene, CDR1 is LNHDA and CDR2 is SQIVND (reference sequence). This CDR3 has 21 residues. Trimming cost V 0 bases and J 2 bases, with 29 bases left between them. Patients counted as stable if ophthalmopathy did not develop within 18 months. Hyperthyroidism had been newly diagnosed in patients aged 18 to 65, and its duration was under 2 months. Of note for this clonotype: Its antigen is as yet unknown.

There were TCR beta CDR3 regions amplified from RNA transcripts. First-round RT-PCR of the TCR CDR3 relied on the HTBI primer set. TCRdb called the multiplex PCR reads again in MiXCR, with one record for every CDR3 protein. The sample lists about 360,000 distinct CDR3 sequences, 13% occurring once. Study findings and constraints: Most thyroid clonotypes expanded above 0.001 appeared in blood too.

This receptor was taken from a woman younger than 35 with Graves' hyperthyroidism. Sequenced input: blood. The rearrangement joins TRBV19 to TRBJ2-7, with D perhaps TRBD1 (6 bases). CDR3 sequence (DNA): TGTGCCAGTAGTATAGATCCCTTGGCCAGGGGAGACAAAAAGGGAACCTACGAGCAGTACTTC. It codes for CASSIDPLARGDKKGTYEQYF. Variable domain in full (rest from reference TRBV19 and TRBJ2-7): DGGITQSPKYLFRKEGQNVTLSCEQNLNHDAMYWYRQDPGQGLRLIYYSQIVNDFQKGDIAEGYSVSREKKESFPLTVTSAQKNPTAFYLCASSIDPLARGDKKGTYEQYFGPGTRLTVT.